A selection of T cell receptor beta chains follows, all from one sample in a study of cytomegalovirus exposure and HLA in healthy donors. Profiling relied on immunoSEQ multiplex PCR, and the TCRdb table lists in-frame clones only, not all of them. The repertoire holds approximately 190,000 clones, over 60% seen once, with roughly 2.1% in the top ten. Specimen: PBMCs. The receptor source for this set is a woman in her 30s in good health and CMV-seropositive. Each CDR3 is given with its conserved first and last residue. Fields, in order: clone size, CDR3 length, D gene, V gene, J gene, CDR3 DNA, CDR3 protein. D genes are given only for firm matches. Where a row states a size, it is once, few, many or the class of an expanded clone; other rows omit it.

>once|14|.|TRBV4-3|TRBJ1-2
TGCGCCAGCAGCCCCCAGAACCCGGCGGGAGGCTACACCTTC
CASSPQNPAGGYTF
>.|16|TRBD1|TRBV6-6|TRBJ1-5
TGTGCCAGCAGTTCTACTGGACAGGGCTTCAATCAGCCCCAGCATTTT
CASSSTGQGFNQPQHF
>.|18|TRBD2|TRBV4-2|TRBJ2-3
TGTGCCAGCAGCCTCGCCCTAGGTCTGGGCGGGGGGACAGATACGCAGTATTTT
CASSLALGLGGGTDTQYF
>.|17|TRBD1|TRBV28|TRBJ1-2
TGTGCCAGCAGCCTGGGGGTGGGGGACAGGGGGACCCATGGCTACACCTTC
CASSLGVGDRGTHGYTF
>once|13|.|TRBV7-2|TRBJ2-2
TGTGCCAGCAGCCCTTTCCCCAGGGGGGAGCTGTTTTTT
CASSPFPRGELFF
>.|15|.|TRBV4-2|TRBJ1-2
TGTGCCAGCAGCCAAGATTTGGGAGCTGCCTATGGCTACACCTTC
CASSQDLGAAYGYTF
>.|16|TRBD2|TRBV9|TRBJ2-3
TGTGCCAGCAGCGCCCCCTTAGCGGGGGGGCTCCATACGCAGTATTTT
CASSAPLAGGLHTQYF
>.|16|TRBD2|TRBV5-5|TRBJ2-2
TGTGCCAGCAGCTTAACGCGGGGGGCCAACACCGGGGAGCTGTTTTTT
CASSLTRGANTGELFF
>.|16|TRBD2|TRBV5-1|TRBJ2-7
TGCGCCAGCAGCGGGGGGGGTAACGGGGGAGGCGGCGAGCAGTACTTC
CASSGGGNGGGGEQYF
>.|15|.|TRBV4-3|TRBJ2-3
TGCGCCAGCAGCCAAGATTACGGAGACACAGATACGCAGTATTTT
CASSQDYGDTDTQYF
>.|16|TRBD2|TRBV7-8|TRBJ2-2
TGTGCCAGCAGCCGCGGACTAGCCTCGAACACCGGGGAGCTGTTTTTT
CASSRGLASNTGELFF
>.|15|TRBD2|TRBV5-8|TRBJ2-4
TGTGCCAGCAGCTTGGGTCGCGGGGGGGCTGTCATTCAGTACTTC
CASSLGRGGAVIQYF
>.|16|.|TRBV6-5|TRBJ1-5
TGTGCCAGCAGTTACTCCTGGGGCTCAGGCAATCAGCCCCAGCATTTT
CASSYSWGSGNQPQHF
>few|13|.|TRBV6-1|TRBJ2-3
TGTGCCAGCAGACTGGACTCTGGAGATACGCAGTATTTT
CASRLDSGDTQYF
>.|15|TRBD1|TRBV28|TRBJ1-5
TGTGCCAGCAGTTTTCACAGGGGGGCCAATCAGCCCCAGCATTTT
CASSFHRGANQPQHF
>.|12|.|TRBV2|TRBJ1-2
TGTGCCACCTTGACAGTACGCTATGGCTACACCTTC
CATLTVRYGYTF